Listed below are T cell receptor beta chains from one sample, sequenced in a study of blood T cell repertoires in COVID-19. TCRdb's copy holds only in-frame clones and misses some; the assay was immunoSEQ multiplex PCR. The table includes about 100,000 clones, around 84% detected once. Sequenced sample: peripheral blood. These receptors came from a human donor in a cohort sampled during active COVID-19. The CDR3 runs from the conserved cysteine through the conserved F or W. The D gene is left open where the match is weak. Some rows mark clone size as missing; the rest say once, few, many or name a class of expanded clone.

>NA|TRBV11-2|TRBD2|TRBJ2-2
CASSFYPTSGGSTGELFF
TGTGCCAGCAGCTTCTACCCTACTAGCGGGGGGAGCACCGGGGAGCTGTTTTTT
>NA|TRBV18|NA|TRBJ2-7
CASSSPSGERPYEQYF
TGTGCCAGCTCCTCACCCTCAGGGGAGCGCCCATACGAGCAGTACTTC
>NA|TRBV6-2/TRBV6-3|NA|TRBJ2-1
CASSLLQSSYNEQFF
TGTGCCAGCAGTTTACTTCAAAGCTCCTACAATGAGCAGTTCTTC
>once|TRBV6-5|TRBD1|TRBJ2-2
CASSDSGTATGELFF
TGTGCCAGCAGTGACTCCGGGACAGCCACCGGGGAGCTGTTTTTT
>many|TRBV5-5|NA|TRBJ1-6
CASSSRADSVNSPLHF
TGTGCCAGCAGCTCCCGGGCGGACAGCGTTAATTCACCCCTCCACTTT
>NA|TRBV4-1|TRBD1|TRBJ1-2
CASSQDPRGTGDRGPRGYGYTF
TGCGCCAGCAGCCAAGACCCACGAGGAACCGGGGACAGGGGGCCACGGGGCTATGGCTACACCTTC
>NA|TRBV5-5|TRBD1|TRBJ1-6
CASSLEQGVINSPLHF
TGTGCCAGCAGCTTGGAACAGGGGGTGATTAATTCACCCCTCCACTTT
>NA|TRBV18|NA|TRBJ2-7
CASSRSGRPYEQYF
TGTGCCAGCTCACGATCGGGTAGGCCCTACGAGCAGTACTTC
>NA|TRBV5-1|NA|TRBJ2-3
CASSLVLPTDTQYF
TGCGCCAGCAGCTTGGTTCTTCCCACAGATACGCAGTATTTT
>NA|TRBV3-1/TRBV3-2|NA|TRBJ2-6
CASSHVGLSGANVLTF
TGTGCCAGCAGCCATGTGGGACTCTCTGGGGCCAACGTCCTGACTTTC
>NA|TRBV7-3|TRBD1|TRBJ2-7
CASSATGGYEQYF
TGTGCCAGCAGCGCGACAGGGGGCTACGAGCAGTACTTC
>NA|TRBV11-2|TRBD1|TRBJ1-1
CASSLVQGAYTEAFF
TGTGCCAGCAGCTTAGTCCAGGGGGCGTACACTGAAGCTTTCTTT
>NA|TRBV18|NA|TRBJ1-4
CASSPEPTERAGLFF
TGTGCCAGCTCACCGGAACCTACAGAGCGGGCCGGACTGTTTTTT
>NA|TRBV6-1|NA|TRBJ2-1
CASSEFGGESGEQFF
TGTGCCAGCAGTGAATTTGGCGGGGAGTCGGGTGAGCAGTTCTTC
>NA|TRBV3-1/TRBV3-2|NA|TRBJ1-3
CASSPERQLRGRTGNTIYF
TGTGCCAGCAGCCCCGAACGACAGCTTCGAGGAAGGACTGGAAACACCATATATTTT
>NA|TRBV18|NA|TRBJ1-6
CASSSGQLDNSPLHF
TGTGCCAGCTCTTCAGGACAGCTGGATAATTCACCCCTCCACTTT
>NA|TRBV13|TRBD2|TRBJ2-3
CASRPPLAGGTDTQYF
TGTGCCAGCAGACCTCCCCTAGCGGGCGGCACAGATACGCAGTATTTT
>NA|TRBV2|NA|TRBJ1-1
CASSPDSGGYTEAFF
TGTGCCAGCAGCCCGGACAGCGGGGGGTACACTGAAGCTTTCTTT
>NA|TRBV5-1|TRBD2|TRBJ2-5
CASSLEYGGGSKETQYF
TGCGCCAGCAGCTTGGAGTATGGCGGGGGGTCCAAAGAGACCCAGTACTTC
>NA|TRBV24-1|NA|TRBJ1-5
CATSDFLSGEPQHF
TGTGCCACCAGTGATTTTTTGTCGGGGGAGCCCCAGCATTTT
>NA|TRBV10-3|TRBD1|TRBJ2-7
CASRGDRYDEQYF
TGTGCCTCCCGAGGGGACAGGTACGACGAGCAGTACTTC
>once|TRBV18|TRBD1|TRBJ2-5
CASSRNGQGGSETQYF
TGTGCCAGCTCACGGAACGGACAGGGGGGATCCGAGACCCAGTACTTC
>NA|TRBV6-5|NA|TRBJ1-2
CATQRGANYGYTF
TGTGCCACCCAACGGGGAGCTAACTATGGCTACACCTTC
>NA|TRBV5-1|NA|TRBJ2-7
CASSATGSPYEQYF
TGCGCCAGCAGCGCTACAGGGAGTCCCTACGAGCAGTACTTC
>NA|TRBV2|NA|TRBJ2-3
CASSEGPPAQYF
TGTGCCAGCAGTGAGGGGCCACCCGCGCAGTATTTT
>NA|TRBV5-4|TRBD1|TRBJ2-5
CASSKPGTVVQETQYF
TGTGCCAGCAGCAAACCCGGGACAGTTGTCCAAGAGACCCAGTACTTC
>NA|TRBV5-4|TRBD2|TRBJ2-5
CASSGLAGGGQETQYF
TGTGCCAGCAGCGGACTAGCGGGGGGGGGACAAGAGACCCAGTACTTC
>NA|TRBV6-5|TRBD2|TRBJ2-1
CASKRELEQFF
TGTGCCAGCAAGCGGGAGTTAGAGCAGTTCTTC
>NA|TRBV7-2|NA|TRBJ1-2
CASSSQGWGYGYTF
TGTGCCAGCAGCTCACAGGGTTGGGGCTATGGCTACACCTTC
>NA|TRBV18|NA|TRBJ2-7
CASSQGIGLGGTPSYEQYF
TGTGCCAGCTCACAGGGAATAGGGCTCGGGGGGACACCCTCCTACGAGCAGTACTTC
>NA|TRBV5-1|NA|TRBJ2-4
CASSLVTSKENIQYF
TGCGCCAGCAGCTTGGTAACTAGCAAGGAGAACATTCAGTACTTC
>NA|TRBV4-1|TRBD1|TRBJ1-2
CASSQFAGQSQNYGYTF
TGCGCCAGCAGCCAGTTCGCGGGACAGTCACAAAACTATGGCTACACCTTC
>NA|TRBV18|TRBD1|TRBJ1-2
CASSRDRGLLSYGYTF
TGTGCCAGCTCCCGGGACAGGGGGCTTCTTTCCTATGGCTACACCTTC
>NA|TRBV12-3/TRBV12-4|NA|TRBJ1-2
CASSLTVNGYTF
TGTGCCAGCAGTCTGACAGTGAATGGCTACACCTTC
>NA|TRBV5-4|NA|TRBJ1-2
CASSLGVRGIRYGYTF
TGTGCCAGCAGCTTGGGAGTCAGAGGGATTCGTTATGGCTACACCTTC
>NA|TRBV5-1|NA|TRBJ1-2
CASSLERGSYGYTF
TGCGCCAGCAGCTTGGAGAGAGGGAGCTATGGCTACACCTTC